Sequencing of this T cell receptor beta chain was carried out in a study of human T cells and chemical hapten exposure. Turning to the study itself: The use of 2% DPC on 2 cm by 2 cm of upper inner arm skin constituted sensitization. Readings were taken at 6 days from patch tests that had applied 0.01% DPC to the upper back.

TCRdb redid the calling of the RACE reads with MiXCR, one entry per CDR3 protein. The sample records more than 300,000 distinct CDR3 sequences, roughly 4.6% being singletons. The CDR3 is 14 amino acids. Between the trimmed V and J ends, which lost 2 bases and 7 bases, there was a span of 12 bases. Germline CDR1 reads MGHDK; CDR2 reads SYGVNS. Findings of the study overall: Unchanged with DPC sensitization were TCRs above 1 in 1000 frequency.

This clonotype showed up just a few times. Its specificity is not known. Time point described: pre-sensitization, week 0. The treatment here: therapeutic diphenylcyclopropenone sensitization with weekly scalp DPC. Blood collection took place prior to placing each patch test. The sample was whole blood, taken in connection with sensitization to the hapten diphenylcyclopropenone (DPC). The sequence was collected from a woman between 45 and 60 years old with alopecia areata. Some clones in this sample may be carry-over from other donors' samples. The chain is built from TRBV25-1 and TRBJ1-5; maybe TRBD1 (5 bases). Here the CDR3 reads CASSEGWGVQPQHF. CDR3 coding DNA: TGTGCCAGCAGTGAAGGCTGGGGGGTCCAGCCCCAGCATTTT.